This TCR beta chain was found in a study of glioma-infiltrating T cells. Amplification of TCR alpha and beta CDR3 regions from RNA used iRepertoire nested multiplex PCR. TCRdb independently ran MiXCR on the multiplex PCR reads; one entry per CDR3 protein. Of about 200,000 distinct CDR3 sequences listed, around 30% were seen once; the top ten hold roughly 21%. The CDR3 covers 15 residues. Germline lookup yields CDR1 KGHSH and CDR2 LQKENI. Between the trimmed V and J ends, which lost 0 bases and 8 bases, there was a span of 13 bases. Broader study findings: Tissue and blood shared very few CDR3 sequences.

This clonotype was seen at least ten times. Antigen specificity is unknown. The material sequenced was glioma tissue, nonneoplastic brain tissue, or PBMCs (not recorded which). The genes are TRBV18 and TRBJ1-4; the D is unclear. This clonotype originated in a human donor with low-grade glioma or glioblastoma, undergoing nonglioma brain surgery, or in good health (not recorded which). This CDR3 reads CASSPPSLGTEKLFF. The CDR3 DNA is TGTGCCAGCTCACCACCGTCACTTGGAACCGAAAAACTGTTTTTT.